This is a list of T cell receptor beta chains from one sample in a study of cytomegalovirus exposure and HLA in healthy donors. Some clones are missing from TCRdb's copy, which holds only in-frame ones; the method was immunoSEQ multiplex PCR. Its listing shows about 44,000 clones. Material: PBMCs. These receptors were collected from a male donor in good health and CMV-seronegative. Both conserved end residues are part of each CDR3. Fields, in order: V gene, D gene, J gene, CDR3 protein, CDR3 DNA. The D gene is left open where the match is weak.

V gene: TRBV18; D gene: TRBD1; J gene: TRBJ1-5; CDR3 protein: CASSGTASNQPQHF; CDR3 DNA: TGTGCCAGCTCAGGGACAGCTAGCAATCAGCCCCAGCATTTT
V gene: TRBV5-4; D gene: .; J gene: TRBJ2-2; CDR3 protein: CASSFTTTGELFF; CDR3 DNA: TGTGCCAGCAGCTTCACTACCACCGGGGAGCTGTTTTTT
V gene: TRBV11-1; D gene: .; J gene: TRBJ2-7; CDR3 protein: CASSQGTPAYEQYF; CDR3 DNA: TGTGCCAGCAGCCAAGGGACACCCGCCTACGAGCAGTACTTC
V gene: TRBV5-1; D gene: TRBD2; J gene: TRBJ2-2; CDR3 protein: CASSSYSGTTHTGELFF; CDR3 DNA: TGCGCCAGCAGCTCCTATTCAGGGACTACTCACACCGGGGAGCTGTTTTTT
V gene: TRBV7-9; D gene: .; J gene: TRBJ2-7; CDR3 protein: CASSLRDSAYEQYF; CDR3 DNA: TGTGCCAGCAGCTTAAGGGACTCAGCCTACGAGCAGTACTTC
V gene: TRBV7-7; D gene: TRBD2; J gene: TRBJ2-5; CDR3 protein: CASSLGTTETQYF; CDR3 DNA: TGTGCCAGCAGCCTAGGGACTACAGAGACCCAGTACTTC
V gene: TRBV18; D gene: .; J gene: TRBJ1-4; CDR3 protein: CASSPSGAREKLFF; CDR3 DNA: TGTGCCAGCTCACCTTCTGGGGCCAGGGAAAAACTGTTTTTT
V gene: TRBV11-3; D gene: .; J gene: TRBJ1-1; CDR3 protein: CASSLNRNTEAFF; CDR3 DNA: TGTGCCAGCAGCTTGAACAGGAACACTGAAGCTTTCTTT
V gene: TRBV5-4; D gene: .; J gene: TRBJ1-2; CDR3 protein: CASTYGSGYGYTF; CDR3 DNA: TGTGCCAGCACTTACGGGTCGGGCTATGGCTACACCTTC
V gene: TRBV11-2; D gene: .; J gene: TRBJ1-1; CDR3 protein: CASSNRSWNTEAFF; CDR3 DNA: TGTGCCAGCAGCAACCGGTCTTGGAACACTGAAGCTTTCTTT
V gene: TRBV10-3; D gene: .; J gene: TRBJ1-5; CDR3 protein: CAISDRDNQPQHF; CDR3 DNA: TGTGCCATCAGTGACAGGGACAATCAGCCCCAGCATTTT
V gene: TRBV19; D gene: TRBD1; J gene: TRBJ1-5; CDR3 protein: CASSSRQGAGLNQPQHF; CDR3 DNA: TGTGCCAGTAGTTCCCGACAGGGGGCCGGATTGAATCAGCCCCAGCATTTT
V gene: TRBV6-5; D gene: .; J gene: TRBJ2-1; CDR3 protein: CASSLDYYSYNEQFF; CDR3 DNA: TGTGCCAGCAGCCTGGACTACTACTCCTACAATGAGCAGTTCTTC
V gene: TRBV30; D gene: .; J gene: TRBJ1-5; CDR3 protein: CAWGREWSNQPQHF; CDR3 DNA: TGTGCCTGGGGCAGGGAATGGAGCAATCAGCCCCAGCATTTT
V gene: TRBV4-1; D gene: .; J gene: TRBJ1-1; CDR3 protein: CASSPNERLWDTEAFF; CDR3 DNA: TGCGCCAGCAGCCCTAATGAGCGCCTCTGGGACACTGAAGCTTTCTTT
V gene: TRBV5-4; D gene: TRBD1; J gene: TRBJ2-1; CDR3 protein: CARGDRGNEQFF; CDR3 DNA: TGTGCCAGGGGGGACAGGGGAAATGAGCAGTTCTTC
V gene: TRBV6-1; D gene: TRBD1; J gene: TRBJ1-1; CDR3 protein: CASSDLYRGEAFF; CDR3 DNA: TGTGCCAGCAGTGACCTTTACAGGGGCGAAGCTTTCTTT
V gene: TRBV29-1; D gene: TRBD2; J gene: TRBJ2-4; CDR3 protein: CSAGLADVNIQYF; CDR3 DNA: TGCAGCGCCGGACTAGCGGACGTAAACATTCAGTACTTC
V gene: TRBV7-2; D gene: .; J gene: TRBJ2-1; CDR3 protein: CASSLYSLGSYNEQFF; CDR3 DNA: TGTGCCAGCAGCTTATACAGCTTGGGGAGCTACAATGAGCAGTTCTTC
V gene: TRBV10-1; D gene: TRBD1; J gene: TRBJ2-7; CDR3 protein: CASSETGTGVYEQYF; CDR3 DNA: TGCGCCAGCAGTGAGACCGGGACAGGCGTCTACGAGCAGTACTTC
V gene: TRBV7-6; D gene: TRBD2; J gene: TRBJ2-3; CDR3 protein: CASSPRLAGLGTDTQYF; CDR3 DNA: TGTGCCAGCAGTCCCCGACTAGCGGGATTGGGCACAGATACGCAGTATTTT
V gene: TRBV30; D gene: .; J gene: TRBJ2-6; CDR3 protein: CAWSAGGAGANVLTF; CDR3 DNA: TGTGCCTGGTCTGCAGGAGGCGCTGGGGCCAACGTCCTGACTTTC
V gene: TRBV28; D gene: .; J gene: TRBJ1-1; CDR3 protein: CASSLHLGAEAFF; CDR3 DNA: TGTGCCAGCAGTTTGCACCTAGGGGCTGAAGCTTTCTTT
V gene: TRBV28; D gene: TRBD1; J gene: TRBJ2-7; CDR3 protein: CASSFGGTGPYEQYF; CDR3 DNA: TGTGCCAGCAGTTTCGGAGGGACAGGACCTTACGAGCAGTACTTC
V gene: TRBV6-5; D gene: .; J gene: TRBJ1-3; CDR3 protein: CASSYADTIYF; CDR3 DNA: TGTGCCAGCAGTTACGCGGACACCATATATTTT